Below, 23 T cell receptor beta chains from the same sample are listed, as sequenced in a study of neurological immune-mediated disorders. Using its own MiXCR run on the 5' RACE reads, TCRdb lists one record per CDR3 protein. Here the sample spans about 59,000 distinct CDR3 sequences, 3.5% being singletons. Material: PBMCs. Receptor source: a woman aged 25 to 39 with multiple sclerosis.

This clonotype was picked up many times. V is TRBV6-5 and J is TRBJ2-5, with TRBD1 matching over 8 bases. The CDR3 totals 12 residues. Germline CDR1 MNHEY, CDR2 SVGAGI. For the CDR3, the DNA is TGTGTAACCCAGGGGGCAGGAGAGACCCAGTACTTC. Translated, it gives CVTQGAGETQYF.

In this sample, this clonotype turned up a few times. This rearrangement joins TRBV7-9 to TRBJ2-2, with unresolved D. The germline CDR1 and CDR2 sequences are SEHNR and FQNEAQ (reference sequence). This CDR3 spans 16 amino acids. With 5 bases removed from V and 7 bases from J, the gap between germline ends came to 20 bases. Here the CDR3 reads CASSPVSPPKDGELFF. For the CDR3, the DNA is TGTGCCAGCAGCCCAGTTAGCCCTCCTAAGGACGGGGAGCTGTTTTTT.

Many counts were recorded for this clonotype. The V call is TRBV7-2, the J call TRBJ2-1; the match to TRBD1 covers 7 bases. CDR3 length: 15 residues. CDR1 is SGHTA, CDR2 FQGNSA, per germline. V was clipped by 6 bases and J by 2 bases; unmatched bases: 7. Here the CDR3 reads CASSLDRDAYNEQFF. CDR3 in DNA: TGTGCCAGCAGTCTTGACAGGGATGCCTACAATGAGCAGTTCTTC.

This clonotype was recorded many times. The chain couples TRBV5-1 to TRBJ2-1; tentatively, D is TRBD1 (5 bases). CDR1 and CDR2 (germline): SGHRS, YFSETQ. Trimming took off 7 bases at V and 7 bases at J, with 21 bases between the two ends. This CDR3 contains 15 residues. The CDR3: CASRSGQGLANEQFF. CDR3 bases: TGCGCCAGCCGATCCGGGCAGGGTCTTGCGAATGAGCAGTTCTTC.

This clonotype showed up many times. The chain joins TRBV10-3 to TRBJ1-1; D is ambiguous. The CDR3 runs 10 residues. V lost 11 bases to trimming and J lost 7 bases, with 11 bases between them. Germline V CDR1 and CDR2: ENHRY, SYGVKD. In nucleotides, the CDR3 is TGTGCCTCCGGGAACGATGAAGCTTTCTTT. Translated: CASGNDEAFF.

There are a few counts of this clonotype. The chain has TRBV10-3 and TRBJ2-1, with D uncertain. The CDR3 consists of 12 residues. The germline V gene encodes CDR1 ENHRY and CDR2 SYGVKD. The ends were cut back, 2 bases at V and 10 bases at J, with 9 bases in the middle. In DNA form, the CDR3 reads TGTGCCATCAGTGAGAATTTGCGGGAGCAGTTCTTC. It specifies CAISENLREQFF.

The gene calls are TRBV7-8 and TRBJ1-1; unclear D gene. With 5 bases removed from V and 0 bases from J, the gap between germline ends came to 4 bases. This CDR3 is 12 amino acids long. Germline loops: CDR1 SGHVS, CDR2 FQNEAQ. The CDR3 here is CASSGLNTEAFF. The CDR3 bases are TGTGCCAGCAGCGGACTGAACACTGAAGCTTTCTTT. The full variable domain, with the rest looked up from reference TRBV7-8 and TRBJ1-1, is GAGVSQSPRYKVAKRGQDVALRCDPISGHVSLFWYQQALGQGPEFLTYFQNEAQLDKSGLPSDRFFAERPEGSVSTLKIQRTQQEDSAVYLCASSGLNTEAFFGQGTRLTVV.

In this sample, this clonotype turned up many times. The V gene is TRBV6-5, the J gene TRBJ2-7; 9 bases map to TRBD1. Germline V CDR1 and CDR2: MNHEY, SVGAGI. The CDR3 has 14 residues. V was clipped by 5 bases and J by 3 bases; unmatched bases: 5. The DNA for the CDR3 is TGTGCCAGCAGTCGGGGACAGGGATTCTACGAGCAGTACTTC. It yields the protein CASSRGQGFYEQYF.

This clonotype has ten or more counts. This chain connects TRBV21-1 to TRBJ1-1. TRBV21-1 is tagged as a pseudogene. CDR3 length: 13 amino acids. The CDR3 nucleotides read TGTGCCAGCAGCAGGGCAGGGAACACTGAAGCTTTCTTT. Its translation is CASSRAGNTEAFF.

Remarks on this clonotype: This could be a read error, since a much larger clone is one nucleotide away. The V call is TRBV10-3, the J call TRBJ1-5, with a weak D call TRBD1 (5 bases). The CDR3 is 15 residues long. Germline V lookup: CDR1 ENHRY, CDR2 SYGVKD. The CDR3 loop is CTISESWGGNQPQHF. The CDR3 coding sequence is TGTACCATCAGTGAGTCGTGGGGGGGCAATCAGCCCCAGCATTTT.

This clonotype came up many times. The CDR3 bases are TGTGCCAGCGGCCCCACGGGGAGGCGGGGGGGTAGGAATGAGCAGTTCTTC. It is translated as CASGPTGRRGGRNEQFF. V is TRBV27 and J is TRBJ2-1; 9 nucleotides match TRBD2. The CDR3 loop spans 17 amino acids. V lost 8 bases and J lost 7; bases outside the gene matches: 18. Germline lookup yields CDR1 MNHEY and CDR2 SMNVEV (reference sequence).

This clonotype was detected ten times or more. The genes are TRBV5-6 and TRBJ1-1, with 7 bases matching TRBD1. V dropped 2 bases and J dropped 1; count of bases not matched to a gene: 5. In germline, CDR1 is SGHDT, CDR2 YYEEEE. The CDR3 contains 15 residues. DNA for the CDR3: TGTGCCAGCAGCTTTTTGACAGGGACGAACACTGAAGCTTTCTTT. This translates into CASSFLTGTNTEAFF.

To note about this clonotype: An end of the junction does not agree with germline; a read error may underlie this. The V gene is TRBV12-3 or TRBV12-4, the J gene TRBJ1-5; no clear D. This CDR3 has 13 amino acids. CDR3 DNA: TGTGCCAGCAGTCAGGATAGCAATCAGCCCCAGAATTTT. Its protein product is CASSQDSNQPQNF.

Many counts were recorded for this clonotype. The chain links TRBV5-1 to TRBJ2-5, with a possible D match to TRBD2 (5 bases). V dropped 4 bases and J dropped 5 bases, with 6 bases sitting between them. The CDR3 is 11 residues long. CDR1 and CDR2 from the germline V gene are SGHRS and YFSETQ. The CDR3 region is CASSRDETQYF. CDR3 DNA sequence: TGCGCCAGCAGCCGGGATGAGACCCAGTACTTC.

This clonotype has ten or more counts. The gene calls are TRBV10-3 and TRBJ1-5; D gene unclear. Trimming cost V 2 bases and J 11 bases, with 10 bases left between them. The CDR3 length is 12 residues. The germline V gene has CDR1 ENHRY and CDR2 SYGVKD. CDR3 region: CAISESGVAQHF. The CDR3 DNA is TGTGCCATCAGTGAGAGTGGGGTAGCCCAGCATTTT.

This clonotype was detected ten times or more. The V and J genes are TRBV5-1 and TRBJ1-4; D gene uncertain. V lost 1 base and J lost 3, with 4 bases in between. The germline V gene encodes CDR1 SGHRS and CDR2 YFSETQ. The CDR3 covers 13 residues. The CDR3 DNA is TGCGCCAGCAGCTTGCAGTCTAATGAAAAACTGTTTTTT. The encoded protein is CASSLQSNEKLFF.

This clonotype has ten or more counts. The chain links TRBV20-1 to TRBJ2-2; D gene uncertain. Trimming took 4 bases from V and 1 from J, leaving 7 bases between them. This CDR3 has 13 residues. Germline V lookup: CDR1 DFQATT, CDR2 SNEGSKA (reference sequence). CDR3 sequence: CSANNMNTGELFF. As DNA, the CDR3 is TGCAGTGCTAATAACATGAACACCGGGGAGCTGTTTTTT.

This clonotype was seen many times. Compared with germline, one end of the junction differs, possibly owing to a read error. The chain couples TRBV5-5 to TRBJ1-5, with no clear D. Germline CDR1 SGHKS, CDR2 YYEKEE (reference sequence). The CDR3 extends over 12 amino acids. The CDR3 sequence: CASSLTNQPQNF. As DNA, the CDR3 is TGTGCCAGCAGCCTTACCAATCAGCCCCAGAATTTT.

This clonotype came up many times. At one end the junction does not follow the germline gene, possibly because of a read error. The chain has TRBV4-1 and TRBJ2-4, with D unresolved. CDR1 is MGHRA and CDR2 is YSYEKL in the germline V gene. The CDR3 totals 12 residues. The CDR3, as DNA: TGCGCCAGCAGCCAAGACGGGCTACAAGCCTTCTTC. Its translation is CASSQDGLQAFF.

This clonotype was seen many times. The V gene is TRBV20-1, the J gene TRBJ1-5, with D maybe TRBD1 (5 bases). Per germline, CDR1 DFQATT and CDR2 SNEGSKA (reference sequence). Trimming shortened V by 3 bases and J by 4 bases, and 19 bases separated the two germline ends. The CDR3 length is 16 residues. CDR3 residues: CSARSGLGPKNQPQHF. The CDR3 DNA reads TGCAGTGCTAGGTCGGGGCTTGGGCCCAAAAATCAGCCCCAGCATTTT.

At least ten counts were recorded for this clonotype. The chain joins TRBV5-5 to TRBJ2-2; D gene uncertain. V was trimmed by 2 bases and J by 0 bases, leaving 11 bases between them. The CDR3 is 16 residues long. Germline-derived CDR1 and CDR2 are SGHKS and YYEKEE (reference sequence). Here the CDR3 reads CASSFEVGSNTGELFF. DNA for the CDR3: TGTGCCAGCAGCTTCGAGGTTGGTTCGAACACCGGGGAGCTGTTTTTT.

The sample holds many counts of this clonotype. This chain connects TRBV7-2 to TRBJ1-5; D is possibly TRBD1 (5 bases). CDR3 length: 15 amino acids. V gave up 3 bases and J gave up 0 bases, with 9 bases separating them. Germline V CDR1 and CDR2: SGHTA, FQGNSA. Written as DNA, the CDR3 is TGTGCCAGCAGCTTGATCAGGGATAGCAATCAGCCCCAGCATTTT. Translated: CASSLIRDSNQPQHF.

This clonotype has at least ten counts. The chain is built from TRBV5-1 and TRBJ2-7; D is possibly TRBD2 (6 bases). The CDR3 is made up of 14 amino acids. The V end was cut by 4 bases, the J end by 1 base, with 12 bases between. Germline V gene data show CDR1 as SGHRS and CDR2 as YFSETQ. CDR3 DNA sequence: TGCGCCAGCAGCCCAGGGACTCCTTCCTACGAGCAGTACTTC. Amino acid sequence: CASSPGTPSYEQYF.